Listed below are T cell receptor beta chains from one sample, sequenced in a study of cytomegalovirus exposure and HLA in healthy donors. Repertoires were generated with immunoSEQ multiplex PCR, while TCRdb's copy carries only in-frame clones and drops some. The table lists about 75,000 clones, around 84% of them singletons. Material for sequencing was PBMCs. The receptors were gathered from a man aged 70-80 years in good health and CMV-seropositive. Both conserved end residues are part of each CDR3. A D gene is named only where the DNA matches it firmly. Size is stated for part of the rows, as once, few or many counts, or as a class when the clone is expanded.

j_call | d_call | v_call | clone_size | cdr3_nt | cdr3_aa
TRBJ2-1 | TRBD2 | TRBV7-8 | . | TGTGCCAGCAGCTACTATAGCGGGGGTGATTACAATGAGCAGTTCTTC | CASSYYSGGDYNEQFF
TRBJ2-7 | TRBD2 | TRBV9 | . | TGTGCCAGCAGCCCCAGGACTAGCTCCTACGAGCAGTACTTC | CASSPRTSSYEQYF
TRBJ2-1 | TRBD2 | TRBV7-2 | . | TGTGCCAGCAGCAGGACTAGCGGCTCCTACAATGAGCAGTTCTTC | CASSRTSGSYNEQFF
TRBJ1-6 | . | TRBV4-1 | . | TGCGCCAGCAGACAAGGCGGGGCCGATTATGATTCACCCCTCCACTTT | CASRQGGADYDSPLHF
TRBJ2-3 | . | TRBV7-3 | . | TGTGCCAGCAGCTTAGGGCAGACCAATACGCAGTATTTT | CASSLGQTNTQYF
TRBJ2-2 | TRBD1 | TRBV5-1 | . | TGCGCCAGCAGCAGAGACAGGGTGATCACCGGGGAGCTGTTTTTT | CASSRDRVITGELFF
TRBJ1-1 | . | TRBV4-2 | . | TGTGCCAGCAGCCGGCCTTTGACAGGAGAAGCTTTCTTT | CASSRPLTGEAFF
TRBJ1-1 | . | TRBV2 | . | TGTGCCAGCAGCGGGGGACTCCGGAACACTGAAGCTTTCTTT | CASSGGLRNTEAFF
TRBJ1-6 | . | TRBV7-9 | . | TGTGCCAGCAGCTCCAGGGCAAAATATTCACCCCTCCACTTT | CASSSRAKYSPLHF
TRBJ2-7 | . | TRBV29-1 | few | TGCAGCGTTCAAGGGTCCAGGGAACGAGTGGAGCAGTACTTC | CSVQGSRERVEQYF
TRBJ2-5 | . | TRBV7-6 | . | TGTGCCAGCAGCTTGGGCCCCCAAAGGGGGGAGACCCAGTACTTC | CASSLGPQRGETQYF
TRBJ2-7 | TRBD2 | TRBV7-9 | . | TGTGCCAGCAGCGAAACGCTAGCGGGAAGCTCCTACGAGCAGTACTTC | CASSETLAGSSYEQYF
TRBJ2-5 | TRBD2 | TRBV4-3 | . | TGCGCCAGCAGCCAAGGAGTAACTAGCGGGGGCATGGAGACCCAGTACTTC | CASSQGVTSGGMETQYF
TRBJ2-2 | TRBD2 | TRBV11-2 | . | TGTGCCAGCAGCTTAGCACTAGCGGACACCGGGGAGCTGTTTTTT | CASSLALADTGELFF
TRBJ2-1 | . | TRBV5-1 | few | TGCGCCAGCAGCGTACCGGGACACTACAATGAGCAGTTCTTC | CASSVPGHYNEQFF
TRBJ2-1 | TRBD2 | TRBV18 | . | TGTGCCAGCTCACCTACTAGCGGGAGCGCCGATGAGCAGTTCTTC | CASSPTSGSADEQFF
TRBJ1-2 | . | TRBV18 | . | TGTGCCAGCTCACCAGGGCGAGACTATGGCTACACCTTC | CASSPGRDYGYTF
TRBJ2-3 | TRBD1 | TRBV18 | . | TGTGCCAGCTCACCGGTAGGGACAGAGACAGATACGCAGTATTTT | CASSPVGTETDTQYF
TRBJ2-7 | TRBD2 | TRBV4-2 | . | TGTGCCAGCAGCCAAAGGGTGGGGACTAGCGGCTCCTACGAGCAGTACTTC | CASSQRVGTSGSYEQYF
TRBJ2-2 | . | TRBV7-3 | few | TGTGCCAGCAGCTTAGGGCTGAACACCGGGGAGCTGTTTTTT | CASSLGLNTGELFF
TRBJ1-2 | . | TRBV7-2 | . | TGTGCCAGCAGCTTAAATTCCAGGGCTAACTATGGCTACACCTTC | CASSLNSRANYGYTF
TRBJ2-1 | TRBD2 | TRBV7-2 | . | TGTGCCAGCAGGGAGCGGGGGGGCTACAATGAGCAGTTCTTC | CASRERGGYNEQFF
TRBJ2-7 | . | TRBV28 | . | TGTGCCAGCAGTTTAGGGGGCAGCTACGAGCAGTACTTC | CASSLGGSYEQYF
TRBJ1-1 | . | TRBV10-1 | . | TGCGCCAGCAGTGACCGCTTTCAGGGTTCTGAAGCTTTCTTT | CASSDRFQGSEAFF
TRBJ1-4 | . | TRBV21-1 | . | TGTGCCAGCAGCAAAAGATTAGTAGGAGAAAGTGTACTGTTTTTT | CASSKRLVGESVLFF
TRBJ1-4 | TRBD1 | TRBV5-1 | few | TGCGCCAGCAGCTTTCAGGCCGGGACAGGGGGCTTTGCTAATGAAAAACTGTTTTTT | CASSFQAGTGGFANEKLFF
TRBJ2-2 | . | TRBV29-1 | . | TGCAGCGCCGGGGAGCAAAACACCGGGGAGCTGTTTTTT | CSAGEQNTGELFF
TRBJ2-3 | . | TRBV7-6 | . | TGTGCCAGCAGCACCACAGGGATGTCGTTGGATACGCAGTATTTT | CASSTTGMSLDTQYF
TRBJ2-7 | . | TRBV28 | . | TGTGCCAGCACCATGGGCGTCCTCTCCTACGAGCAGTACTTC | CASTMGVLSYEQYF
TRBJ2-1 | TRBD2 | TRBV10-3 | . | TGTGCCATAGCGCCGGGACTAGCTGTCCATGAGCAGTTCTTC | CAIAPGLAVHEQFF
TRBJ2-7 | TRBD2 | TRBV6-6 | . | TGTGCCAGCAGTTACTACCCGGGAGGGCCCTACGAGCAGTACTTC | CASSYYPGGPYEQYF